Only one count was recorded for the clone carrying this T cell receptor beta chain. The record originates from a study of blood T cell repertoires in COVID-19. Turning to the study itself: There were acute and convalescent COVID-19 samples, and they came from the United States, Italy and Spain. The cDNA or gDNA used as material had been derived from T cells, B-cell-depleted T cells, or PBMCs.

Authors' data handling: For nucleated cells, counts were estimated from reference gene primer amplification. The data were produced by immunoSEQ multiplex PCR, yet TCRdb's version contains in-frame clones alone and is incomplete. V, J and clone size are taken as reported in that table, and D and trimming were inferred from the DNA itself. The sample lists 120,000 to 150,000 clones; about 91% were seen once. The CDR3 is 15 residues long. The V gene end was trimmed by 4 bases and the J gene end by 7 bases; junction bases not matched to a gene: 12. CDR1 is SEHNR and CDR2 is FQNEAQ in the germline V gene (reference sequence).

This receptor was identified in a woman in her forties or fifties with acute or convalescent COVID-19. The sequenced sample was peripheral blood. V usage is TRBV7-9 and J usage is TRBJ1-1, with TRBD1 identical over 7 bases. The CDR3: CASSSLRGRWGEAFF. The CDR3 DNA sequence: TGTGCCAGCAGCTCCTTGAGGGGGCGATGGGGTGAAGCTTTCTTT.